This record looks at one TCR beta chain sequence and its context. It was with 60 Vbeta and 13 Jbeta primers that the PCR ran. Profiling relied on immunoSEQ multiplex PCR, and the TCRdb table lists in-frame clones only, not all of them. This table has under 200,000 clones, about 77% appearing once. V lost 3 bases and J 3 bases, leaving 14 bases between the germline ends. Germline CDR1 LNHDA, CDR2 SQIVND (reference sequence). CDR3 length: 15 amino acids. This record belongs to a study of cytomegalovirus exposure and HLA in healthy donors. The chain employs TRBV19 and TRBJ1-1; a weak D match, TRBD1 (6 bases). Material: PBMCs. The sequence was obtained from a middle-aged woman in good health and CMV-seropositive. In nucleotides, the CDR3 is TGTGCCAGTAGTATGGAATCTACAGGGTACACTGAAGCTTTCTTT. Its translation: CASSMESTGYTEAFF.